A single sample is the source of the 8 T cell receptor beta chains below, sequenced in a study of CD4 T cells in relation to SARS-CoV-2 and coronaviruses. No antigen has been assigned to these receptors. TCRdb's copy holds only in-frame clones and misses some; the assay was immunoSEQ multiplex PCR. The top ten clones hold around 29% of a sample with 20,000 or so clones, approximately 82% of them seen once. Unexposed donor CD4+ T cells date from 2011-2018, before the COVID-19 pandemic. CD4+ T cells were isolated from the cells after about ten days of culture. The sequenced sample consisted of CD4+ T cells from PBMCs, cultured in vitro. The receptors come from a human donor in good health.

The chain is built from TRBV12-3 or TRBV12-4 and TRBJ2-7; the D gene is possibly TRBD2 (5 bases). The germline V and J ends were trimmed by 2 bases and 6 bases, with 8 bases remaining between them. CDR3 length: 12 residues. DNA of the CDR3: TGTGCCAGCAGTTTACCGGGGTCCGAGCAGTACTTC. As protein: CASSLPGSEQYF.

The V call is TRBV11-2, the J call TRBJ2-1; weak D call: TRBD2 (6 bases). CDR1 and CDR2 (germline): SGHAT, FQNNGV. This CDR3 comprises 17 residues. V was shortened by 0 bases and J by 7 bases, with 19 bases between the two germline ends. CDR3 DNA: TGTGCCAGCAGCTTAGATCGTCGCGGGATAATTTTGAATGAGCAGTTCTTC. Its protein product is CASSLDRRGIILNEQFF. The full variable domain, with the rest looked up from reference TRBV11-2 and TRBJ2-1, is EAGVAQSPRYKIIEKRQSVAFWCNPISGHATLYWYQQILGQGPKLLIQFQNNGVVDDSQLPKDRFSAERLKGVDSTLKIQPAKLEDSAVYLCASSLDRRGIILNEQFFGPGTRLTVL.

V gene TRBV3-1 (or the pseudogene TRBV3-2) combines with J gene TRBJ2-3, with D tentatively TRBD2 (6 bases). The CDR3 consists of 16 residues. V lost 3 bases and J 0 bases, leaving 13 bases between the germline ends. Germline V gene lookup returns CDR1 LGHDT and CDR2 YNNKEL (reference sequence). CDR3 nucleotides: TGTGCCAGCAGCCAGAGGCAGGGAGGTAGCACAGATACGCAGTATTTT. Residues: CASSQRQGGSTDTQYF.

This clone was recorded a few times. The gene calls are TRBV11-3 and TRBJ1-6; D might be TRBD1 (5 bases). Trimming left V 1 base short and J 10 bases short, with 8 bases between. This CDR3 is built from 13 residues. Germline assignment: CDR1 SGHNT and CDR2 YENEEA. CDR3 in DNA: TGTGCCAGCAGCTTAGGAGAGGGGTCACCCCTCCACTTT. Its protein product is CASSLGEGSPLHF.

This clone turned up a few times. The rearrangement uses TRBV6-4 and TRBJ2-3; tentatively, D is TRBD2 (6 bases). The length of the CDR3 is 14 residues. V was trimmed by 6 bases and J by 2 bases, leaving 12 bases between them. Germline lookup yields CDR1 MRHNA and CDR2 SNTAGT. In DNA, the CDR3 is TGTGCCAGCAGCCGCGGGGAACCCACAGATACGCAGTATTTT. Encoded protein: CASSRGEPTDTQYF.

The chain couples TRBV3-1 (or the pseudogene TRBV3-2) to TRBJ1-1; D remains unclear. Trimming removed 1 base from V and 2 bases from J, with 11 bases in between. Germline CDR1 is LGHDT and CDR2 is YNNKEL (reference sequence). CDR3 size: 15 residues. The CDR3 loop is CASSQVAKANTEAFF. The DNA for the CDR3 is TGTGCCAGCAGCCAAGTCGCCAAAGCCAACACTGAAGCTTTCTTT.

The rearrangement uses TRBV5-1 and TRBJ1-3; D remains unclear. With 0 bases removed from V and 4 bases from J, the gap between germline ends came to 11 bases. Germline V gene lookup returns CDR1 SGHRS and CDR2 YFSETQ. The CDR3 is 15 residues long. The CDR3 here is CASSLARGSGNTIYF. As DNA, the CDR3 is TGCGCCAGCAGCTTGGCTCGGGGTTCCGGAAACACCATATATTTT.

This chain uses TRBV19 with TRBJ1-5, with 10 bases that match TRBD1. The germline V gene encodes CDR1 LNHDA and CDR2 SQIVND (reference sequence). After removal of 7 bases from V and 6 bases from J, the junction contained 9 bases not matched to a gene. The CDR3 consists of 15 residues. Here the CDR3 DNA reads TGTGCCAGTACCGCCTCGACAGGGGGCTCTCAGCCCCAGCATTTT. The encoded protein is CASTASTGGSQPQHF.